A selection of T cell receptor beta chains follows, all from one sample in a study of shared clonotypes between healthy human individuals. Measured with immunoSEQ multiplex PCR; TCRdb has only the in-frame clones, and not every one. The sample includes some 2,000,000 clones, about 95% seen only once; the top ten take 1% to 1.3%. Sample: naive CD8+ T cells sorted from blood. All receptors derive from a man younger than 30 in good health. Both conserved end residues are part of each CDR3. The D gene is left open where the match is weak. Clone size is stated in some rows and not others, as once, few, many or a class when expanded.

d_call,v_call,j_call,clone_size,cdr3_aa,cdr3_nt
TRBD2,TRBV4-1,TRBJ2-5,once,CASSSSGTSDETQYF,TGCGCCAGCAGCTCATCCGGGACTAGCGATGAGACCCAGTACTTC
.,TRBV7-2,TRBJ2-1,.,CASSLGLVGEQFF,TGTGCCAGCAGCTTAGGGCTAGTCGGGGAGCAGTTCTTC
.,TRBV19,TRBJ2-7,few,CASSIDGESYEQYF,TGTGCCAGTAGTATAGATGGGGAGTCCTACGAGCAGTACTTC
.,TRBV27,TRBJ1-6,.,CASSSGEGWSGSPLHF,TGTGCCAGCTCATCCGGGGAGGGTTGGAGCGGATCACCCCTCCACTTT
TRBD2,TRBV6-1,TRBJ2-3,.,CASSASGSTDTQYF,TGTGCCAGCAGTGCTAGCGGGAGTACAGATACGCAGTATTTT
TRBD2,TRBV29-1,TRBJ2-1,.,CSAASRGDEQFF,TGCAGCGCCGCAAGCCGGGGGGATGAGCAGTTCTTC
.,TRBV2,TRBJ2-1,.,CASSNRAEGYNEQFF,TGTGCCAGCAGTAACCGGGCCGAGGGTTACAATGAGCAGTTCTTC
.,TRBV2,TRBJ1-2,.,CASSEGQLVNYGYTF,TGTGCCAGCAGTGAAGGGCAGCTTGTAAACTATGGCTACACCTTC
.,TRBV12-5,TRBJ1-5,.,CASGLAPETVSNQPQHF,TGTGCTAGTGGTTTGGCTCCCGAGACCGTTAGCAATCAGCCCCAGCATTTT
.,TRBV5-8,TRBJ1-2,once,CASSSIDRLDYGYTF,TGTGCCAGCAGCTCGATCGACAGGCTCGACTATGGCTACACCTTC
TRBD1,TRBV4-1,TRBJ2-7,.,CASSQDRQGTYEQYF,TGCGCCAGCAGCCAGGATAGACAGGGAACCTACGAGCAGTACTTC
.,TRBV6-1,TRBJ2-7,.,CASRSGVSYEQYF,TGTGCCAGCAGGTCCGGGGTCTCCTACGAGCAGTACTTC
TRBD2,TRBV6-1,TRBJ2-1,.,CASRQASGSYNEQFF,TGTGCCAGCAGACAAGCTAGCGGATCCTACAATGAGCAGTTCTTC
TRBD1,TRBV28,TRBJ1-3,.,CASMTGSISGNTIYF,TGTGCCAGCATGACAGGGAGCATCTCCGGAAACACCATATATTTT
TRBD2,TRBV25-1,TRBJ2-1,.,CASSLAGGSEQFF,TGTGCCAGCAGTCTAGCGGGAGGGAGTGAGCAGTTCTTC
TRBD1,TRBV5-4,TRBJ1-2,.,CASSPGTGVANYGYTF,TGTGCCAGCAGCCCCGGGACAGGAGTCGCTAACTATGGCTACACCTTC
TRBD1,TRBV4-3,TRBJ1-6,.,CASSQVTGGTYNSPLHF,TGCGCCAGCAGCCAAGTAACAGGGGGAACCTATAATTCACCCCTCCACTTT
TRBD2,TRBV4-3,TRBJ2-1,.,CASSQDRTSGSDNEQFF,TGCGCCAGCAGCCAAGACCGGACTAGCGGGAGTGACAATGAGCAGTTCTTC
.,TRBV5-1,TRBJ2-7,.,CASSLWGGISGYEQYF,TGCGCCAGCAGCCTATGGGGCGGGATTTCAGGTTACGAGCAGTACTTC
.,TRBV30,TRBJ2-1,.,CAWVRRDNEQFF,TGTGCCTGGGTCCGGAGGGACAATGAGCAGTTCTTC
.,TRBV27,TRBJ1-2,.,CASTSKGEGYGYTF,TGTGCCAGCACCTCTAAAGGGGAGGGCTATGGCTACACCTTC
.,TRBV11-2,TRBJ1-2,.,CASSSSVTVVSGGYTF,TGTGCCAGCAGCAGTTCGGTGACAGTCGTGTCCGGAGGCTACACCTTC
TRBD1,TRBV30,TRBJ1-2,.,CAWSGRQGRDYGYTF,TGTGCCTGGAGTGGTAGACAGGGAAGGGACTATGGCTACACCTTC
.,TRBV27,TRBJ1-6,.,CASSLVWGVESYNSPLHF,TGTGCCAGCAGTTTAGTCTGGGGGGTAGAGTCCTATAATTCACCCCTCCACTTT
TRBD1,TRBV19,TRBJ1-4,.,CASSTLRGRGEANEKLFF,TGTGCCAGTAGTACCCTCAGGGGGCGCGGAGAGGCTAATGAAAAACTGTTTTTT
TRBD2,TRBV6-4,TRBJ2-3,.,CASSIAGISTDTQYF,TGTGCCAGCAGCATAGCGGGGATTAGCACAGATACGCAGTATTTT
.,TRBV5-5,TRBJ1-5,once,CASSSRGRQQPQHF,TGTGCCAGCAGCTCCCGTGGCAGACAACAGCCCCAGCATTTT
.,TRBV19,TRBJ2-3,.,CASSVAITDTQYF,TGTGCCAGTAGCGTGGCCATCACAGATACGCAGTATTTT
.,TRBV7-2,TRBJ2-7,.,CASSLISDYEQYF,TGTGCCAGCAGCTTAATCAGTGACTACGAGCAGTACTTC
.,TRBV11-2,TRBJ2-7,.,CASSPSMGEQYF,TGTGCCAGCAGCCCTAGTATGGGCGAGCAGTACTTC
.,TRBV2,TRBJ1-2,.,CASSEASDYTF,TGTGCCAGCAGTGAAGCGAGTGACTACACCTTC
TRBD1,TRBV27,TRBJ2-5,.,CASSLGTGLGQETQYF,TGTGCCAGCAGTCTAGGGACAGGGCTAGGCCAAGAGACCCAGTACTTC
.,TRBV15,TRBJ2-5,.,CATSRDTRVETQYF,TGTGCCACCAGCAGAGATACCAGGGTTGAGACCCAGTACTTC
.,TRBV9,TRBJ2-7,.,CASSVGGLDEQYF,TGTGCCAGCAGCGTCGGGGGGCTGGACGAGCAGTACTTC
.,TRBV6-5,TRBJ2-1,.,CASSSTGDEQFF,TGTGCCAGCAGTTCCACTGGCGATGAGCAGTTCTTC
.,TRBV2,TRBJ2-5,.,CASSEVREETQYF,TGTGCCAGCAGTGAAGTAAGGGAAGAGACCCAGTACTTC
.,TRBV15,TRBJ2-7,.,CATSRDRESYEQYF,TGTGCCACCAGCAGAGACCGGGAGAGCTACGAGCAGTACTTC
TRBD1,TRBV27,TRBJ2-5,.,CASSPTGTGETQYF,TGTGCCAGCAGTCCAACTGGGACAGGAGAGACCCAGTACTTC
.,TRBV7-9,TRBJ2-7,.,CASSLAGAPDEQYF,TGTGCCAGCAGCTTAGCGGGGGCCCCTGACGAGCAGTACTTC
.,TRBV27,TRBJ1-2,.,CASSLGGLGYGYTF,TGTGCCAGCAGTCTGGGGGGATTGGGGTATGGCTACACCTTC
.,TRBV7-2,TRBJ2-5,.,CASSLVETRGIEETQYF,TGTGCCAGCAGCTTAGTAGAGACCAGGGGAATAGAAGAGACCCAGTACTTC
TRBD2,TRBV15,TRBJ2-7,.,CATSLGRGEYEQYF,TGTGCCACCAGCCTCGGGAGGGGAGAGTACGAGCAGTACTTC
TRBD2,TRBV11-2,TRBJ2-7,.,CASSLTASGASSYEQYF,TGTGCCAGCAGCTTAACCGCTAGCGGGGCAAGCTCCTACGAGCAGTACTTC
.,TRBV5-1,TRBJ1-1,once,CASNPGAFF,TGCGCCAGCAACCCTGGGGCTTTCTTT
TRBD1,TRBV19,TRBJ1-1,.,CASSLGTGWAEAFF,TGTGCCAGTAGCTTAGGGACAGGGTGGGCTGAAGCTTTCTTT
.,TRBV7-9,TRBJ2-3,.,CASSLGGTSTDTQYF,TGTGCCAGCAGCTTGGGCGGAACTAGCACAGATACGCAGTATTTT
.,TRBV6-5,TRBJ2-3,.,CASSYSGPADTQYF,TGTGCCAGCAGTTACAGCGGGCCCGCGGATACGCAGTATTTT
.,TRBV7-2,TRBJ1-6,.,CASRNRVYNSPLHF,TGTGCCAGCAGAAACAGGGTTTATAATTCACCCCTCCACTTT
.,TRBV7-9,TRBJ1-5,.,CASSPANQPQHF,TGTGCCAGCAGTCCGGCCAATCAGCCCCAGCATTTT
TRBD2,TRBV10-2,TRBJ2-3,.,CASSGGGGPGTDTQYF,TGCGCCAGCAGTGGGGGCGGGGGGCCGGGCACAGATACGCAGTATTTT
.,TRBV19,TRBJ1-1,.,CASSIVQNTEAFF,TGTGCCAGTAGCATAGTACAGAACACTGAAGCTTTCTTT
.,TRBV27,TRBJ1-6,.,CASMPRAMAPLHF,TGTGCCAGCATGCCCAGGGCGATGGCACCCCTCCACTTT
.,TRBV13,TRBJ1-2,.,CASSGNYGYTF,TGTGCCAGCAGCGGGAACTATGGCTACACCTTC